Given below is one T cell receptor beta chain in context. Its antigen remains unidentified. The record originates from a study of cytomegalovirus exposure and HLA in healthy donors. Overall study: The same platform was used for the 120 validation repertoires and the 500 to 700 first-cohort repertoires, a later analysis reported.

Data came from immunoSEQ multiplex PCR; TCRdb stores just in-frame clones and leaves some out. This sample yields about 220,000 clones, of which just over 90% are seen a single time; approximately 1% belongs to the top ten. V dropped 3 bases and J dropped 2; count of bases not matched to a gene: 1. Looked up from germline, CDR1 is SGHNT and CDR2 is YENEEA. CDR3 length: 14 residues. General observations from the study: The tendency of first-cohort TCR clusters to co-occur in the roughly 130 validation repertoires emerged from a later analysis. 150 to 200 TCR beta chains were listed as cytomegalovirus-associated.

The donors belonged to the roughly 120-subject validation cohort, separate from the approximately 670-subject first cohort. The chain joins TRBV11-3 to TRBJ2-5, with 9 positions matching TRBD1. The sequence was obtained from a woman aged 18-35 years in good health and CMV-seronegative. Material: PBMCs. The CDR3 DNA reads as TGTGCCAGCAGCTTGGGGACAGGGCAAGAGACCCAGTACTTC. It specifies CASSLGTGQETQYF.